One sample yielded the 32 T cell receptor beta chains listed below, sequenced in a study of cytomegalovirus exposure and HLA in healthy donors. PCR employed 60 Vbeta and 13 Jbeta primers. The protocol was immunoSEQ multiplex PCR, while the TCRdb copy is restricted to in-frame clones and leaves out a portion. The table records 200,000 or so clones, roughly 80% of them present only once. Sequenced material: PBMCs. The receptors come from a man aged 45 to 65 in good health and CMV-seronegative.

The rearrangement links TRBV5-1 to TRBJ2-3, with a weak D call TRBD1 (5 bases). Trimming cost V 7 bases and J 6 bases, with 12 bases left between them. This CDR3 contains 12 residues. Germline V gene sequence: CDR1 SGHRS, CDR2 YFSETQ. The CDR3 DNA is TGCGCCAGCCGACAGTCCGACGATACGCAGTATTTT. Its protein is CASRQSDDTQYF. Full variable domain (remainder filled in from reference TRBV5-1 and TRBJ2-3): KAGVTQTPRYLIKTRGQQVTLSCSPISGHRSVSWYQQTPGQGLQFLFEYFSETQRNKGNFPGRFSGRQFSNSRSEMNVSTLELGDSALYLCASRQSDDTQYFGPGTRLTVL.

The chain carries TRBV7-2 and TRBJ2-3; D unclear. Trimming removed 2 bases at V and 6 bases at J, with 15 bases between. Germline V gene sequence: CDR1 SGHTA, CDR2 FQGNSA. The CDR3 loop spans 15 amino acids. This chain's CDR3 is CASSLRRQNWDTQYF. The CDR3 bases are TGTGCCAGCAGCTTAAGGCGGCAAAATTGGGATACGCAGTATTTT.

The chain has TRBV6-5 and TRBJ2-1; 11 bases match TRBD1. The germline V gene encodes CDR1 MNHEY and CDR2 SVGAGI. V shed 4 bases and J 7 bases; nucleotides not matched to a gene: 6. The CDR3 is made up of 15 amino acids. This CDR3 reads CASSSGTGGRNEQFF. In DNA form, the CDR3 reads TGTGCCAGCAGTTCCGGGACAGGGGGACGGAATGAGCAGTTCTTC.

This clone has only a few counts. This sequence joins TRBV7-2 and TRBJ2-3; perhaps TRBD2 as D (5 bases). The CDR3 loop spans 12 amino acids. The germline CDR1 and CDR2 sequences are SGHTA and FQGNSA. V dropped 10 bases and J dropped 4 bases, with 12 bases sitting between them. The CDR3 here is CATAERADTQYF. CDR3 sequence (DNA): TGTGCCACCGCCGAGAGGGCAGATACGCAGTATTTT.

For this clone: Other DNA sequences of this sample code for an identical CDR3. The V call is TRBV7-3, the J call TRBJ2-1, with 11 bases aligning to TRBD2. CDR3 length equals 15 residues. The junction had 7 bases not matched to a gene; V was cut back by 5 bases and J by 7 bases. Germline V lookup: CDR1 SGHTA, CDR2 FQGTGA. The CDR3 loop reads CASSLTSGGWNEQFF. In DNA, the CDR3 is TGTGCCAGCAGCCTCACTAGCGGGGGTTGGAATGAGCAGTTCTTC.

The chain couples TRBV4-2 to TRBJ2-1, with TRBD2 matching 8 bases. The CDR3 sequence is 15 residues long. J was trimmed by 10 bases and V by 0 bases; bases with no gene match: 8. CDR1 and CDR2 (germline): LGHNA, YNFKEQ. The CDR3 DNA sequence: TGTGCCAGCAGCCAAGAGGAGGGGACTAGAAACGAGCAGTTCTTC. Amino acids: CASSQEEGTRNEQFF.

The chain has TRBV7-2 and TRBJ1-5; 9 bases map to TRBD1. This CDR3 is built from 15 residues. The germline V gene has CDR1 SGHTA and CDR2 FQGNSA. The trim removed 5 bases at V and 6 bases at J, leaving 8 bases unmatched. The CDR3 protein is CASSDQQGAAQPQHF. CDR3 coding DNA: TGTGCCAGCAGCGATCAACAGGGGGCAGCTCAGCCCCAGCATTTT.

The J gene is TRBJ1-6, the V gene TRBV6-5; D is perhaps TRBD1 (5 bases). The CDR3 runs 13 residues. Trimming shortened V by 2 bases and J by 9 bases, and 8 bases separated the two germline ends. Germline V gives CDR1 MNHEY, CDR2 SVGAGI. CDR3 in amino acids: CASSYLGVSPLHF. The CDR3 DNA reads TGTGCCAGCAGTTACCTAGGGGTTTCACCCCTCCACTTT.

On this clone itself: Germline is not matched at one junction end, which may reflect a read error. This sequence joins TRBV7-9 and TRBJ1-6; D remains ambiguous. CDR3 length equals 14 residues. Germline values: CDR1 SEHNR, CDR2 FQNEAQ (reference sequence). The CDR3 here is CSSSFIQDNSPLHF. The CDR3 nucleotides are TGTTCCAGCAGCTTTATTCAGGATAATTCACCCCTCCACTTT.

The chain uses TRBV5-6 and TRBJ2-5; D uncertain. The J call may be in error: the DNA end matches TRBJ2-7 better. The CDR3 loop spans 14 amino acids. In germline, CDR1 is SGHDT, CDR2 YYEEEE. The CDR3 region has the DNA TGTGCCAGCAGCCCACTTGTGGTATCCTACGAGCAGTACTTC. The encoded protein is CASSPLVVSYEQYF.

The chain joins TRBV15 to TRBJ1-1, with TRBD1 matching 12 bases. Unmatched junction bases numbered 9, after V lost 8 bases and J lost 5 bases. The germline gives CDR1 LNHNV, CDR2 YYDKDF (reference sequence). This CDR3 spans 15 amino acids. DNA for the CDR3: TGTGCCACCTACCGGGACAGGGGGCGTTGGACTGAAGCTTTCTTT. This translates into CATYRDRGRWTEAFF.

This clone appeared a few times. V usage is TRBV6-5 and J usage is TRBJ1-2; no clear D. This CDR3 is built from 13 residues. V was clipped by 2 bases and J by 5 bases, with 9 bases between them. The germline CDR1 and CDR2 sequences are MNHEY and SVGAGI. The CDR3 nucleotides are TGTGCCAGCAGTTACGGGCAGATTTATGGCTACACCTTC. Translation: CASSYGQIYGYTF.

CDR3 sequence reads: CSVGSGYSNEQFF. The CDR3 DNA reads TGCAGCGTTGGTTCAGGGTATAGTAATGAGCAGTTCTTC. This sequence joins TRBV29-1 and TRBJ2-1; a weak D match, TRBD1 (5 bases). CDR1 SQVTM and CDR2 ANQGSEA come from the germline V gene. V dropped 4 bases and J dropped 7 bases, with 14 bases sitting between them. The CDR3 consists of 13 residues.

The gene calls are TRBV5-1 and TRBJ2-3, with unresolved D. Trimming left V 2 bases short and J 6 bases short, with 16 bases between. This CDR3 spans 15 amino acids. Germline V CDR1 and CDR2: SGHRS, YFSETQ. This CDR3 reads CASSLSSLEIDTQYF. The CDR3 nucleotides read TGCGCCAGCAGCTTAAGTTCGTTAGAAATTGATACGCAGTATTTT.

The rearrangement uses TRBV7-3 and TRBJ2-1, with D perhaps TRBD1 (6 bases). The CDR3 runs 13 residues. V was clipped by 4 bases and J by 9 bases, with 13 bases between them. Looked up from germline, CDR1 is SGHTA and CDR2 is FQGTGA. DNA of the CDR3: TGTGCCAGCAGCTCCCAGGGGACGGGTGAGCAGTTCTTC. It is translated as CASSSQGTGEQFF.

CDR3 residues: CASTRPGKNTEAFF. The CDR3, as DNA: TGTGCCAGTACTCGACCAGGAAAGAACACTGAAGCTTTCTTT. The rearrangement links TRBV19 to TRBJ1-1; D not certain. CDR1 and CDR2 from the germline V gene are LNHDA and SQIVND (reference sequence). Trimming took off 7 bases at V and 1 base at J, with 13 bases between the two ends. The CDR3 sequence is 14 residues long. Looking up the rest from reference TRBV19 and TRBJ1-1 gives the full variable domain: DGGITQSPKYLFRKEGQNVTLSCEQNLNHDAMYWYRQDPGQGLRLIYYSQIVNDFQKGDIAEGYSVSREKKESFPLTVTSAQKNPTAFYLCASTRPGKNTEAFFGQGTRLTVV.

J is TRBJ2-5 and V is TRBV7-2, with 7 positions matching TRBD1. The CDR3 totals 14 residues. Germline loops: CDR1 SGHTA, CDR2 FQGNSA. V lost 0 bases, J lost 4 bases, and 2 bases stayed unmatched. Here the CDR3 reads CASSLAGQSETQYF. The DNA of the CDR3 is TGTGCCAGCAGCTTAGCGGGACAGTCAGAGACCCAGTACTTC.

This chain links TRBV7-9 with TRBJ1-3; the match to TRBD1 covers 7 bases. The CDR3 is 14 residues long. CDR1 and CDR2 (germline): SEHNR, FQNEAQ (reference sequence). J lost 6 bases, V lost 3 bases, and 5 bases had no gene match. CDR3 in DNA: TGTGCCAGCAGCTTCGGGGGACAGAAAAACACCATATATTTT. This codes for CASSFGGQKNTIYF.

CDR3 nucleotide sequence: TGCAGCGTGGGAGGGTTGGATGAAAAACTGTTTTTT. As protein: CSVGGLDEKLFF. The chain links TRBV29-1 to TRBJ1-4; D not certain. V was shortened by 6 bases and J by 6 bases, with 11 bases between the two germline ends. The CDR3 contains 12 residues. CDR1 is SQVTM, CDR2 ANQGSEA, per germline.

The chain uses TRBV19 and TRBJ2-2, with a tentative D call TRBD1 (7 bases). CDR3 size: 15 residues. V lost 5 bases and J lost 5, with 15 bases in between. Germline V gives CDR1 LNHDA, CDR2 SQIVND (reference sequence). This chain's CDR3 is CASSSAGGITGELFF. As DNA, the CDR3 is TGTGCCAGTAGTTCGGCAGGGGGGATTACCGGGGAGCTGTTTTTT.

The V gene is TRBV9, the J gene TRBJ1-2; 10 nucleotides agree with TRBD1. This CDR3 is 16 amino acids long. Germline V gives CDR1 SGDLS, CDR2 YYNGEE. V dropped 3 bases and J dropped 2; count of bases not matched to a gene: 7. The CDR3 DNA sequence: TGTGCCAGCAGCGGGGGACAGGGGATGGGCAACTATGGCTACACCTTC. Amino acid sequence: CASSGGQGMGNYGYTF.

The chain couples TRBV5-6 to TRBJ2-7; 11 bases fit TRBD2. The CDR3 runs 15 residues. The germline V gene encodes CDR1 SGHDT and CDR2 YYEEEE. The ends lost 7 bases at V and 3 bases at J; junction bases unmatched: 9. The CDR3: CASEQGGLAVYEQYF. As DNA, the CDR3 is TGTGCCAGCGAACAGGGGGGACTAGCGGTCTACGAGCAGTACTTC.

In its sample, this clone was seen a few times. The chain has TRBV6-5 and TRBJ2-7, with D uncertain. The germline V gene encodes CDR1 MNHEY and CDR2 SVGAGI. This CDR3 is 13 amino acids long. Trimming pared 6 bases from V and 6 bases from J, leaving 15 bases between. CDR3 bases: TGTGCCAGCAGCGAACGTTACGAGGCCGAGCAGTACTTC. This codes for CASSERYEAEQYF.

The chain combines TRBV27 with TRBJ2-1; 12 positions match TRBD2. CDR3 length: 17 amino acids. Trimming at V came to 5 bases and at J to 2 bases, leaving 7 bases not matched to a gene. CDR1 and CDR2 from the germline V gene are MNHEY and SMNVEV (reference sequence). For the CDR3, the DNA is TGTGCCAGCAGTCCCCGACTAGCGGGGGATCCCTACAATGAGCAGTTCTTC. Residues: CASSPRLAGDPYNEQFF.

V is TRBV5-6 and J is TRBJ2-2; TRBD1 matches 7 bases. The V gene end was trimmed by 6 bases and the J gene end by 6 bases; junction bases not matched to a gene: 2. Germline CDR1 and CDR2: SGHDT and YYEEEE. CDR3 length: 12 amino acids. CDR3: CASNDRAGELFF. The CDR3 DNA reads TGTGCCAGCAACGACAGGGCCGGGGAGCTGTTTTTT.

V is TRBV5-6 and J is TRBJ1-6; 9 bases map to TRBD1. The length of the CDR3 is 15 residues. V was clipped by 4 bases and J by 10 bases; unmatched bases: 9. Germline-derived CDR1 and CDR2 are SGHDT and YYEEEE. CDR3 sequence (DNA): TGTGCCAGCAGCGGGAACAGGGGGCGCGAATCACCCCTCCACTTT. Residues: CASSGNRGRESPLHF.

V is TRBV6-5 and J is TRBJ2-1; 9 nucleotides align to TRBD1. The CDR3 runs 14 residues. V shed 7 bases, J shed 9 bases, and the junction held 10 bases outside the gene matches. CDR1 is MNHEY and CDR2 is SVGAGI in the germline V gene. The CDR3 sequence is CASNPGTGIGEQFF. CDR3 bases: TGTGCCAGCAACCCCGGGACAGGGATAGGTGAGCAGTTCTTC.

This chain uses TRBV7-8 with TRBJ1-1; 8 nucleotides match TRBD1. J lost 3 bases, V lost 3 bases, and 6 bases had no gene match. CDR1 SGHVS and CDR2 FQNEAQ come from the germline V gene. CDR3 length: 15 residues. This chain's CDR3 is CASSLRTGSDTEAFF. CDR3 coding DNA: TGTGCCAGCAGCTTGAGGACAGGGTCAGACACTGAAGCTTTCTTT.

The chain couples TRBV10-1 to TRBJ1-1; no definite D call. This CDR3 has 15 residues. V gave up 0 bases and J gave up 4 bases, with 12 bases separating them. Germline CDR1 WNHNN, CDR2 SYGVQD (reference sequence). The CDR3: CASSESKVSGTEAFF. The CDR3 region has the DNA TGCGCCAGCAGTGAGTCGAAGGTTTCGGGCACTGAAGCTTTCTTT.

This clone has more than one count but fewer than ten. V and J are TRBV4-3 and TRBJ2-2, with 8 nucleotides matching TRBD2. The CDR3 totals 15 residues. The germline CDR1 and CDR2 sequences are LGHNA and YSLEER. V shed 0 bases, J shed 5 bases, and the junction held 2 bases outside the gene matches. CDR3 sequence: CASSQDSGGTGELFF. In DNA form, the CDR3 reads TGCGCCAGCAGCCAAGACTCGGGGGGGACCGGGGAGCTGTTTTTT.

The genes are TRBV6-5 and TRBJ1-2; no clear D. Looked up from germline, CDR1 is MNHEY and CDR2 is SVGAGI. This CDR3 has 15 amino acids. V lost 0 bases to trimming and J lost 9 bases, with 17 bases between them. The CDR3 DNA is TGTGCCAGCAGTTACTCTACCGGGTCCACGGCGAGCTACACCTTC. Encoded protein: CASSYSTGSTASYTF.

This clone was detected only a few times. J is TRBJ2-7 and V is TRBV19; 9 bases fit TRBD2. The germline gives CDR1 LNHDA, CDR2 SQIVND (reference sequence). The CDR3 is 15 residues long. The trim removed 6 bases at V and 1 base at J, leaving 7 bases unmatched. As DNA, the CDR3 is TGTGCCAGTAGCCAGCCGGCGGGGGGGTCCTACGAGCAGTACTTC. Protein product: CASSQPAGGSYEQYF.